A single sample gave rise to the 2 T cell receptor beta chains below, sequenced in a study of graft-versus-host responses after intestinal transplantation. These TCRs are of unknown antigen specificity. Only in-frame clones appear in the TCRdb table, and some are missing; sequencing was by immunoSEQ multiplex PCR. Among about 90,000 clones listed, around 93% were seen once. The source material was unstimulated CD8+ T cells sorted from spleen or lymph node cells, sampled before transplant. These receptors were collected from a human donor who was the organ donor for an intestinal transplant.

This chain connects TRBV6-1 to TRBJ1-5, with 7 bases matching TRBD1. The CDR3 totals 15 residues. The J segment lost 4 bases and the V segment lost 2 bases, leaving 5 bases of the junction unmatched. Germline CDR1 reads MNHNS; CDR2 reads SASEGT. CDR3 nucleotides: TGTGCCAGCAGTGAACTTCGGACAGGAAATCAGCCCCAGCATTTT. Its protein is CASSELRTGNQPQHF.

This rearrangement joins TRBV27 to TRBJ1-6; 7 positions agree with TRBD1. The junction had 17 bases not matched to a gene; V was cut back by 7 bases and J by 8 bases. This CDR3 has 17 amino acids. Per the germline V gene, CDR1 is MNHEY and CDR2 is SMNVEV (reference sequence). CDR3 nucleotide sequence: TGTGCCAGCACCCAAAGACAGGGTATGATGCGGGATTCACCCCTCCACTTT. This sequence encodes CASTQRQGMMRDSPLHF.